The rows below give T cell receptor beta chains drawn from one sample of a study of blood T cell repertoires in COVID-19. Libraries were prepared by immunoSEQ multiplex PCR; TCRdb keeps only in-frame clonotypes and omits some of them. Of 85,000 to 95,000 clones listed, 85% to 90% are singletons. Sequencing used peripheral blood. Receptors originate from a woman older than 75 with active COVID-19. The CDR3 runs from the conserved cysteine through the conserved F or W. A D gene is named only where the DNA matches it firmly. A clone size is listed for some rows: how often the clone was seen (once, few, many), or a class if it is expanded.

clone size,J gene,V gene,D gene,CDR3 protein,CDR3 DNA
NA,TRBJ1-5,TRBV5-6,TRBD1,CASSGQTGQPQHF,TGTGCCAGCAGCGGCCAGACAGGGCAGCCCCAGCATTTT
NA,TRBJ2-2,TRBV3-1/TRBV3-2,TRBD2,CASSLLAGAVTGELFF,TGTGCCAGCAGCCTTCTAGCGGGAGCGGTCACCGGGGAGCTGTTTTTT
NA,TRBJ2-3,TRBV7-2,TRBD2,CASSLLAGGDTDTQYF,TGTGCCAGCAGCTTACTAGCGGGGGGCGACACAGATACGCAGTATTTT
NA,TRBJ2-5,TRBV9,NA,CASSVVAERQETQYF,TGTGCCAGCAGCGTAGTGGCGGAACGCCAAGAGACCCAGTACTTC
NA,TRBJ2-5,TRBV5-6,NA,CASSLGGYGRVETQYF,TGTGCCAGCAGCTTGGGAGGGTATGGGCGAGTTGAGACCCAGTACTTC
NA,TRBJ1-2,TRBV5-1,TRBD1,CASSLAQGSYGYTF,TGCGCCAGCAGCTTGGCACAGGGGAGCTATGGCTACACCTTC
medium-sized,TRBJ2-2,TRBV5-1,NA,CASSLLARSNTGELFF,TGCGCCAGCAGCTTGTTAGCTCGGTCGAACACCGGGGAGCTGTTTTTT
NA,TRBJ2-1,TRBV25-1,TRBD2,CASSDQPGLYNEQFF,TGTGCCAGCAGTGATCAACCGGGACTATACAATGAGCAGTTCTTC
NA,TRBJ2-3,TRBV11-1,NA,CASTPGVSTDTQYF,TGTGCCAGCACCCCCGGGGTGAGCACAGATACGCAGTATTTT
NA,TRBJ2-7,TRBV7-2,NA,CASSLETRLEQYF,TGTGCCAGCAGCTTAGAAACCCGACTCGAGCAGTACTTC
once,TRBJ2-1,TRBV2,TRBD2,CARSVAGVTEQFF,TGTGCGAGATCGGTAGCGGGAGTCACTGAGCAGTTCTTC
NA,TRBJ1-2,TRBV28,NA,CASSADRHSYTF,TGTGCCAGCAGTGCCGACCGACATAGCTACACCTTC
once,TRBJ1-3,TRBV6-5,NA,CASSLSMPAGNTIYF,TGTGCCAGCAGCTTGTCGATGCCGGCTGGAAACACCATATATTTT
NA,TRBJ2-7,TRBV6-5,TRBD1,CASSHGTGPYEQYF,TGTGCCAGCAGTCATGGGACAGGCCCCTACGAGCAGTACTTC
NA,TRBJ2-7,TRBV5-8,TRBD2,CASSLVRGDEQYF,TGTGCCAGCAGCCTGGTTCGGGGGGACGAGCAGTACTTC
NA,TRBJ1-1,TRBV5-1,NA,CASSESEMNTEAFF,TGCGCCAGCAGTGAGAGCGAGATGAACACTGAAGCTTTCTTT
NA,TRBJ2-5,TRBV16,TRBD1,CASSQLTGVVETQYF,TGTGCCAGCAGCCAACTGACAGGGGTTGTGGAGACCCAGTACTTC
NA,TRBJ2-2,TRBV9,NA,CASSVVAQAGTGELFF,TGTGCCAGCAGCGTAGTAGCTCAGGCGGGCACCGGGGAGCTGTTTTTT
NA,TRBJ2-2,TRBV2,NA,CASSEGAEGAGELFF,TGTGCCAGCAGTGAAGGGGCAGAGGGCGCCGGGGAGCTGTTTTTT
NA,TRBJ1-3,TRBV3-1/TRBV3-2,NA,CASSPRGAPNTIYF,TGTGCCAGCAGCCCTCGGGGGGCGCCGAACACCATATATTTT
NA,TRBJ1-2,TRBV10-3,NA,CAISDRMGQANYGYTF,TGTGCCATCAGCGACCGAATGGGCCAAGCTAACTATGGCTACACCTTC
NA,TRBJ2-2,TRBV4-2,TRBD1,CASRPSRGHTGELFF,TGTGCCAGCAGACCCTCGAGGGGGCACACCGGGGAGCTGTTTTTT
NA,TRBJ2-5,TRBV7-9,TRBD2,CASSLGLAETQYF,TGTGCCAGCAGCTTAGGACTAGCAGAGACCCAGTACTTC
once,TRBJ1-2,TRBV28,NA,CASSPRGSGFYGYTF,TGTGCCAGCAGTCCTCGGGGTAGTGGGTTCTATGGCTACACCTTC
NA,TRBJ1-5,TRBV6-5,TRBD1,CASRQTGGPNQPQHF,TGTGCCAGCAGACAGACAGGGGGGCCCAATCAGCCCCAGCATTTT
NA,TRBJ2-6,TRBV6-5,NA,CASSYGAVSGANVLTF,TGTGCCAGCAGTTACGGGGCGGTCTCTGGGGCCAACGTCCTGACTTTC
NA,TRBJ2-7,TRBV5-4,TRBD1,CASSGQGFYEQYF,TGTGCCAGCAGCGGACAGGGGTTCTACGAGCAGTACTTC
NA,TRBJ2-1,TRBV5-1,TRBD2,CASSLGLAGEGEQFF,TGCGCCAGCAGCTTGGGACTAGCGGGAGAGGGTGAGCAGTTCTTC
NA,TRBJ2-5,TRBV5-4,NA,CASSSNLGLRETQYF,TGTGCCAGCAGCTCGAACCTGGGCCTAAGGGAGACCCAGTACTTC
NA,TRBJ2-1,TRBV6-7,NA,CASSYRGTTDNEQFF,TGTGCCAGCAGTTACAGGGGAACCACCGACAATGAGCAGTTCTTC
few,TRBJ2-1,TRBV5-1,TRBD2,CASSLTSGSSYNEQFF,TGCGCCAGCAGCTTGACTAGCGGGAGCTCCTACAATGAGCAGTTCTTC
NA,TRBJ2-5,TRBV24-1,TRBD2,CATSDPVLAGLETQYF,TGTGCCACCAGTGACCCGGTCCTAGCGGGATTGGAGACCCAGTACTTC